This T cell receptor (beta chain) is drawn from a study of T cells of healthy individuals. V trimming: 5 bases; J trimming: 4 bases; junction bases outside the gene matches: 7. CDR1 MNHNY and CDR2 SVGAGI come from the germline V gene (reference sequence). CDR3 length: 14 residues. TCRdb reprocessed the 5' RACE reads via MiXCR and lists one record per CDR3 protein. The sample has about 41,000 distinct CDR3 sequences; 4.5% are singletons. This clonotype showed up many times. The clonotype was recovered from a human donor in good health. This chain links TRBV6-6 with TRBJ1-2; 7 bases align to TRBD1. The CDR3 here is CASSISGTAYGYTF. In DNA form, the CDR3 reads TGTGCCAGCAGTATATCAGGGACAGCCTATGGCTACACCTTC.